This T cell receptor beta chain was observed in a study of regulatory and conventional T cells in RAG deficiency. The sorted conventional CD4+ T cells were CD25-low and CD127-high, with genomic DNA sequenced. The CDR3 loop spans 17 amino acids. The germline gives CDR1 SQVTM, CDR2 ANQGSEA. V was clipped by 4 bases and J by 6 bases; unmatched bases: 13. Sequencing was performed with immunoSEQ multiplex PCR; in TCRdb, only in-frame clones are kept and a portion is missing. The data contain 40,000 to 55,000 clones, 85% to 90% of them singletons. The same specimen was also included in a second study, on regulatory T cells. That source notes: Primers: 52 TRBV forward and 13 TRBJ reverse.

The clonotype originates from a human donor in good health. J is TRBJ2-1 and V is TRBV29-1; 12 bases align to TRBD2. The sample was CD4+ effector T cells sorted from blood. Here the CDR3 reads CSVGGLAGPLSGNEQFF. The CDR3 DNA reads TGCAGCGTTGGCGGACTAGCGGGGCCCCTTAGCGGCAATGAGCAGTTCTTC.